This TCR beta chain was observed in a study of blood T cell repertoires in COVID-19. The overall study: Sources were T cells, B-cell-depleted T cells, or PBMCs; the material itself was cDNA or gDNA.

V was trimmed by 2 bases and J by 2 bases, leaving 3 bases between them. The V gene's germline CDR1 is KGHSY and CDR2 FQNENV. The CDR3 is 13 residues long. Per the study methods: Reference gene primer amplification in the assay estimated nucleated cell counts. Some clones are missing from TCRdb's copy, which holds only in-frame ones; the method was immunoSEQ multiplex PCR. Clone size and the V and J calls come from that table; the DNA yielded D and trimming. The sample records 210,000 or so clones, about 85% being singletons. The sequence derives from a woman younger than 35 who had recovered from COVID-19. The sequencing input was peripheral blood. V usage is TRBV16 and J usage is TRBJ2-2, with D uncertain. The DNA of the CDR3 is TGTGCCAGCAGCCAACTTAACACCGGGGAGCTGTTTTTT. This encodes CASSQLNTGELFF.